Listed below are T cell receptor beta chains from one sample, sequenced in a study of blood T cell repertoires in COVID-19. Here immunoSEQ multiplex PCR was the method, and the copy in TCRdb shows in-frame clones only, minus some. The sample carries over 150,000 clones, more than 70% recorded once. The sample consisted of peripheral blood. Source of these receptors: a woman in her sixties or seventies who had recovered from COVID-19. Each CDR3 is given with its conserved first and last residue. A D gene is named only where the DNA matches it firmly. Size is stated for part of the rows, as once, few or many counts, or as a class when the clone is expanded.

abundance | d_gene | j_gene | v_gene | CDR3nt | CDR3aa
NA | NA | TRBJ2-7 | TRBV7-2 | TGTGCCAGCAGCTTAGCCATGGGGGCGGTGTACGAGCAGTACTTC | CASSLAMGAVYEQYF
NA | NA | TRBJ1-1 | TRBV28 | TGTGCCAGCAGTCTTGGGCAGAGAGACACTGAAGCTTTCTTT | CASSLGQRDTEAFF
NA | TRBD1 | TRBJ1-2 | TRBV10-3 | TGTGCCATCAGTGAGTTTCGGGACAGCGGTTCCTATGGCTACACCTTC | CAISEFRDSGSYGYTF
NA | NA | TRBJ2-2 | TRBV6-6 | TGTGCCAGCAGTTACTCGTTCCGGGGCGGGGAGCTGTTTTTT | CASSYSFRGGELFF
NA | NA | TRBJ2-2 | TRBV2 | TGTGCCAGCCGGGTGAGCACCGGGGAGCTGTTTTTT | CASRVSTGELFF
once | TRBD1 | TRBJ1-1 | TRBV29-1 | TGCAGCGAGACAGGGCAGGGGGCTGAAGCTTTCTTT | CSETGQGAEAFF
NA | TRBD2 | TRBJ2-7 | TRBV18 | TGTGCCAGCTCACCCGGACTAGCGGGGGTCTACGAGCAGTACTTC | CASSPGLAGVYEQYF
NA | NA | TRBJ2-7 | TRBV7-9 | TGTGCCAGCAGCTTAGGGAGGGGATCCTACGAGCAGTACTTC | CASSLGRGSYEQYF
NA | TRBD1 | TRBJ1-2 | TRBV2 | TGTGCCAGCAGCGGGCCGACAGGGGGCACTAATTTTGGCTACACCTTC | CASSGPTGGTNFGYTF
once | TRBD2 | TRBJ2-3 | TRBV18 | TGTGCCAGCTCAAAGGCTCCCAGCGGGGGGGCCGGGGATACGCAGTATTTT | CASSKAPSGGAGDTQYF
NA | TRBD1 | TRBJ1-2 | TRBV19 | TGTGCCACCAGGGGACAGAAGTATGGCTACACCTTC | CATRGQKYGYTF
NA | NA | TRBJ1-2 | TRBV5-5 | TGTGCCAGCAGCTTGGGGACAGCCTCCTATGGCTACACCTTC | CASSLGTASYGYTF
NA | NA | TRBJ1-4 | TRBV3-1/TRBV3-2 | TGTGCCAGCAGCCCCCGGTCCGCAAATGAAAAACTGTTTTTT | CASSPRSANEKLFF
NA | TRBD1 | TRBJ1-2 | TRBV28 | TGTGCCAGCAGGACCCAGGGGGATGGCTACACCTTC | CASRTQGDGYTF
NA | TRBD1 | TRBJ2-7 | TRBV27 | TGTGCCAGCCACAGACAGGGTGGTTACGAGCAGTACTTC | CASHRQGGYEQYF
NA | NA | TRBJ1-2 | TRBV7-9 | TGTGCCAGCAGCTTACTCGCCGGGGGTTATGGCTACACCTTC | CASSLLAGGYGYTF
NA | NA | TRBJ1-1 | TRBV9 | TGTGCCAGCAGCCCACCGGGGTCGGGCACTGAAGCTTTCTTT | CASSPPGSGTEAFF
NA | TRBD1 | TRBJ1-5 | TRBV4-1 | TGCGCCAGCAGCCAACCACACGGACAGGGGGAATATCAGCCCCAGCATTTT | CASSQPHGQGEYQPQHF
NA | NA | TRBJ1-5 | TRBV5-6 | TGTGCCAGCAGCTTGGGACACCCCGATCAGCCCCAGCATTTT | CASSLGHPDQPQHF
NA | TRBD2 | TRBJ2-2 | TRBV5-1 | TGCGCCAGCAGGGCGGGGGGCAGCACCGGGGAGCTGTTTTTT | CASRAGGSTGELFF
NA | TRBD2 | TRBJ2-3 | TRBV6-8 | TGTGCCAGCAGACTAGCGGGGGGACTACCCACAGATACGCAGTATTTT | CASRLAGGLPTDTQYF
NA | TRBD1 | TRBJ1-2 | TRBV6-6 | TGTGCCAGCAGTAACCAAGGTGGGACAGGGGTCTATGGCTACACCTTC | CASSNQGGTGVYGYTF
NA | TRBD1 | TRBJ1-4 | TRBV6-5 | TGTGCCAGCAGTTACGACAGGGGGCGAGAAAAACTGTTTTTT | CASSYDRGREKLFF
NA | TRBD1 | TRBJ1-4 | TRBV18 | TGTGCCAGCTCACCTTCGGGACAGTCGGATGAAAAACTGTTTTTT | CASSPSGQSDEKLFF
NA | TRBD2 | TRBJ2-7 | TRBV5-1 | TGCGCCAGCAGCCGGGGGACTAGCGGGAGCCGCCAACACTACGAGCAGTACTTC | CASSRGTSGSRQHYEQYF
NA | TRBD2 | TRBJ2-1 | TRBV2 | TGTGCCAGTCCCGCTAGCGGGAGAATCTATGAGCAGTTCTTC | CASPASGRIYEQFF
NA | TRBD1 | TRBJ2-3 | TRBV6-5 | TGTGCCAGCATGGCCGGGACAGGGGCAGATACGCAGTATTTT | CASMAGTGADTQYF
NA | TRBD1 | TRBJ2-7 | TRBV15 | TGTGCCACCAGCAGGAAGACCGGGACAGGGGGTTTGCAGTACTTC | CATSRKTGTGGLQYF
NA | NA | TRBJ2-7 | TRBV10-2 | TGCGCCACCCGACGTGGCGGGGCGGACTACGAGCAGTACTTC | CATRRGGADYEQYF
NA | NA | TRBJ2-2 | TRBV29-1 | TGCAGCGTTCCCGACACCGGGGAGCTGTTTTTT | CSVPDTGELFF
once | NA | TRBJ2-5 | TRBV7-3 | TGTGCCAGCAGCACAACAGGACCCAGGGCCCAGTACTTC | CASSTTGPRAQYF
NA | TRBD1 | TRBJ1-6 | TRBV6-5 | TGTGCCAGCAGTTACGGGACAGGGGACCTCCACTTT | CASSYGTGDLHF
NA | NA | TRBJ1-2 | TRBV19 | TGTGCCAGTGTAACAGGAAAATATAACTATGGCTACACCTTC | CASVTGKYNYGYTF
NA | NA | TRBJ2-1 | TRBV29-1 | TGCAGCGCACCCCGGGGGGCGGCCTACAATGAGCAGTTCTTC | CSAPRGAAYNEQFF
NA | NA | TRBJ2-5 | TRBV18 | TGTGCCAGCTCACCACCGATTGGGGGAGGTGGCAAAGAGACCCAGTACTTC | CASSPPIGGGGKETQYF
NA | TRBD1 | TRBJ1-5 | TRBV2 | TGTGCCAGCAGTTCAGACAGGGCCTCCGGGGGTCAGCCCCAGCATTTT | CASSSDRASGGQPQHF
NA | TRBD1 | TRBJ1-6 | TRBV18 | TGTGCCAGCTCGACCATAAACAGGGGGAAGGATAATTCACCCCTCCACTTT | CASSTINRGKDNSPLHF